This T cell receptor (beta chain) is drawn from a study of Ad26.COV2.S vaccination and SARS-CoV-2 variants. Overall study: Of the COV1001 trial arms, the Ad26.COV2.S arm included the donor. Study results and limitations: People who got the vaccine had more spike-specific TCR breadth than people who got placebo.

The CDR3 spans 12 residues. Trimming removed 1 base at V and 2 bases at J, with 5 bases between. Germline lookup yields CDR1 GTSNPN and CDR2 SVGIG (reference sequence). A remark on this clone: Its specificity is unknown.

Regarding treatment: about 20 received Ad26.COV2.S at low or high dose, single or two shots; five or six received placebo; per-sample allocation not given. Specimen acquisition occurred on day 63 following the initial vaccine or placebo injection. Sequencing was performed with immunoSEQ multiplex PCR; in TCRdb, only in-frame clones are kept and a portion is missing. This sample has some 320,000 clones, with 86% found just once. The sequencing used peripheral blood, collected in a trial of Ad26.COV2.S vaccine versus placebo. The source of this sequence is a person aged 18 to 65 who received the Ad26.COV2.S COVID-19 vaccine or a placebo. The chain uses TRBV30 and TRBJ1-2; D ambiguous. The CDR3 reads CAWSEGNYGYTF. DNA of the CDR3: TGTGCCTGGAGTGAGGGCAACTATGGCTACACCTTC.